This entry is about one T cell receptor beta chain. The target antigen is unknown. The assay was immunoSEQ multiplex PCR, and TCRdb's table has in-frame clones only and misses some. Of roughly 250,000 clones listed, 65% to 85% are singletons. These data are taken from a study of Tregs in tolerant kidney transplant recipients. Thawed PBMCs were FACS-sorted into unstimulated CD4+CD25+CD127- regulatory T cells, CD4+CD25- non-regulatory cells, CD4 and CD8 cells. General study results and limits: Biological reproducibility was not directly addressed, but technical replication error appeared minimal. Tregs expanded with activated donor B cells seemed most donor-specific.

This sequence originates from a human donor in good health. Sequencing was done on a sample of CD4+ T cells from blood.

The CDR3 DNA reads as TGTGCCAGCATCAACGGGGGGTCAGGCACAGATACGCAGTATTTT. Protein: CASINGGSGTDTQYF. The chain couples TRBV6-6 to TRBJ2-3; 7 positions agree with TRBD2. Trimming took 7 bases from V and 1 from J; bases not matched to a gene: 8. Germline values: CDR1 MNHNY, CDR2 SVGAGI (reference sequence). The CDR3 spans 15 residues.